The source of this T cell receptor (beta chain) is a study of human T cells and chemical hapten exposure. Noted time point: patch test 1, 2 weeks after DPC sensitization. Treatment of the sample: therapeutic diphenylcyclopropenone sensitization with weekly scalp DPC. V gave up 5 bases and J gave up 3 bases; unmatched junction bases: 3. Germline V gene lookup returns CDR1 SQVTM and CDR2 ANQGSEA. The CDR3 covers 12 residues. In the study's own analysis: Across samples, TCR counts had a median of about 93,000 and ranged from about 23,224 to 700,000. TCRdb ran MiXCR on the RACE reads and lists one entry per CDR3 protein. TCRdb, rather than the study authors, made the V and J calls. This sample has 180,000 or so distinct CDR3 sequences; around 13% occur once, and the top ten carry approximately 1.5%. This clonotype was counted ten times or more.

The clonotype originates from a woman aged 30 to 39 with alopecia areata. Some clones in this sample may be carry-over from other donors' samples. The chain couples TRBV29-1 to TRBJ1-2; TRBD1 aligns across 7 bases. Sample: whole blood, taken in connection with sensitization to the hapten diphenylcyclopropenone (DPC). The CDR3 region is CSVQGGDYGYTF. Written as DNA, the CDR3 is TGCAGCGTTCAGGGGGGGGACTATGGCTACACCTTC.